This T cell receptor (beta chain) was retrieved from a study of cytomegalovirus exposure and HLA in healthy donors. On the study more broadly: The platform used for the roughly 130 validation repertoires matched that of the roughly 670 first-cohort repertoires, a later analysis reported.

V gave up 2 bases and J gave up 3 bases, with 10 bases separating them. The CDR3 covers 14 residues. CDR1 and CDR2 (germline): KGHSH, LQKENI. Clones were read by immunoSEQ multiplex PCR, and TCRdb kept only the in-frame ones, dropping some. In the table there are roughly 63,000 clones, around 89% of which are singletons. Study-level points and caveats: The study found most TCR sequences rare, yet found some public TCRs in many donors. There were a few CMV-associated chains whose specificity for CMV antigens was confirmed in vitro. High sensitivity and specificity were reportedly achieved when the classifier diagnosed cytomegalovirus status.

Remarks on this clone: Its antigen remains unknown.

The chain combines TRBV18 with TRBJ1-2; the D gene is possibly TRBD1 (6 bases). The clonotype originates from a woman aged 18-35 years in good health and CMV-seronegative. Sequenced input: PBMCs. The CDR3 bases are TGTGCCAGCTCACCAGGATACAGGGACTATGGCTACACCTTC. Protein: CASSPGYRDYGYTF.